This T cell receptor beta chain was retrieved from a study of T-cell memory formation after mild COVID-19. Study-wide findings and caveats: Clones shrinking from day 15 to 85 showed even CD4/CD8 mixes; later expanders tilted CD4+. Contracting CD8+ clones were enriched in EMRA, CD4+ mainly in CM and EM.

5'RACE primed from the constant segment yielded TCR alpha and TCR beta cDNA libraries bearing sample barcodes and UMIs. TCRdb independently ran MiXCR on the 5' RACE reads; one entry per CDR3 protein. The sample lists about 200,000 distinct CDR3 sequences, roughly 17% occurring once. In regard to this clonotype: Its matching antigen is unknown.

The TCR sequence derives from an adult woman who had mild COVID-19 (a few samples of this study predate the infection). Cell type and time point are not known. The sequencing input was PBMCs or a T cell subset sorted from them (not recorded which).

CDR3 loop: CASSGGVLAGGTQETQYF. CDR3 nucleotide sequence: TGTGCCAGCAGCGGCGGGGTCCTAGCGGGAGGAACCCAAGAGACCCAGTACTTC. The chain joins TRBV7-2 to TRBJ2-5; 11 nucleotides line up with TRBD2. Germline V gene lookup returns CDR1 SGHTA and CDR2 FQGNSA. CDR3 length: 18 amino acids. The junction had 12 bases not matched to a gene; V was cut back by 5 bases and J by 1 base. The full variable domain, completed using reference TRBV7-2 and TRBJ2-5, is GAGVSQSPSNKVTEKGKDVELRCDPISGHTALYWYRQSLGQGLEFLIYFQGNSAPDKSGLPSDRFSAERTGGSVSTLTIQRTQQEDSAVYLCASSGGVLAGGTQETQYFGPGTRLLVL.